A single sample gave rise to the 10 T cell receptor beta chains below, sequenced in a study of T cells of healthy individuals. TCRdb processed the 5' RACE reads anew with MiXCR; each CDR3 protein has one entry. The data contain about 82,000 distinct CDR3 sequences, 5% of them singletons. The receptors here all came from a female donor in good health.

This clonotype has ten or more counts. The chain's CDR3 is CASSQDTGGLSYGYTF. The DNA of the CDR3 is TGCGCCAGCAGCCAAGATACCGGGGGGCTAAGCTATGGCTACACCTTC. The chain combines TRBV4-1 with TRBJ1-2, with D possibly being TRBD1 (6 bases). Germline lookup yields CDR1 MGHRA and CDR2 YSYEKL. Trimming took off 0 bases at V and 4 bases at J, with 15 bases between the two ends. CDR3 length: 16 amino acids.

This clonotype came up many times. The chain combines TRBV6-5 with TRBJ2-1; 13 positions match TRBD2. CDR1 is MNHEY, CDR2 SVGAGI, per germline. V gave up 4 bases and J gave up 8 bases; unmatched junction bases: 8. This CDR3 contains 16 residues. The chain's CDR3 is CASSFQRTSGGDEQFF. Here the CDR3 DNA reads TGTGCCAGCAGTTTCCAAAGGACTAGCGGGGGAGATGAGCAGTTCTTC.

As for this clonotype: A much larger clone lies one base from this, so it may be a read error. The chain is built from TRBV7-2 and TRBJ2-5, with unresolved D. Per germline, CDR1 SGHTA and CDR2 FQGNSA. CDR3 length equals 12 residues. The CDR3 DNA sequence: TGTGCCAGCAGCCTCCAGCGAGAGACCCAGTGCTTC. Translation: CASSLQRETQCF. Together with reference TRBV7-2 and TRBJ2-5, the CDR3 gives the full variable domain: GAGVSQSPSNKVTEKGKDVELRCDPISGHTALYWYRQSLGQGLEFLIYFQGNSAPDKSGLPSDRFSAERTGGSVSTLTIQRTQQEDSAVYLCASSLQRETQCFGPGTRLLVL.

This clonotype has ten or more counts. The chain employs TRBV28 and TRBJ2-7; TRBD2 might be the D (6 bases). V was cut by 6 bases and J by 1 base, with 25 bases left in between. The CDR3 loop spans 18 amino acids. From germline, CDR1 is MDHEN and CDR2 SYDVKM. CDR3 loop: CASSRTKLGGGESYEQYF. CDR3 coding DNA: TGTGCCAGCAGCCGCACCAAACTCGGCGGAGGGGAGTCCTACGAGCAGTACTTC.

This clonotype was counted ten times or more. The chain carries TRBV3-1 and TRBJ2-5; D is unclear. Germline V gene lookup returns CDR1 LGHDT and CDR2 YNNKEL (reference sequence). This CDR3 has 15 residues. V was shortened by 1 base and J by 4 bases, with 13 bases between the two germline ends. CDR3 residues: CASSQAYTVGETQYF. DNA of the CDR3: TGTGCCAGCAGCCAAGCTTACACAGTAGGAGAGACCCAGTACTTC.

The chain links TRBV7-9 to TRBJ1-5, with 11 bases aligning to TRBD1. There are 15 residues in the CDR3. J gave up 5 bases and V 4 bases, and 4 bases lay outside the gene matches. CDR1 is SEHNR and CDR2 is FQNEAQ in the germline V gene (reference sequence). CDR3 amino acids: CASSSDRGLHQPQHF. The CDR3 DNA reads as TGTGCCAGCAGCTCGGACAGGGGGCTTCATCAGCCCCAGCATTTT.

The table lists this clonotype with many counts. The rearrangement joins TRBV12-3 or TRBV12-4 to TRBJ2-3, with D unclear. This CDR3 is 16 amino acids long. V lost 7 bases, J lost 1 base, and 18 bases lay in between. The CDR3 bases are TGTGCCAGCACCACCTCCGATAGTCCTGGCACAGATACGCAGTATTTT. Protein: CASTTSDSPGTDTQYF.

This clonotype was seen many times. The CDR3, as DNA: TGTGCCAGCAGTTCCGACAGCGAGCAGTACTTC. It codes for CASSSDSEQYF. The V and J genes are TRBV28 and TRBJ2-7; possibly TRBD1 for D (5 bases). Germline lookup yields CDR1 MDHEN and CDR2 SYDVKM. The V end lost 4 bases, the J end lost 6 bases, and 7 bases lay between the germline ends. The length of the CDR3 is 11 residues.

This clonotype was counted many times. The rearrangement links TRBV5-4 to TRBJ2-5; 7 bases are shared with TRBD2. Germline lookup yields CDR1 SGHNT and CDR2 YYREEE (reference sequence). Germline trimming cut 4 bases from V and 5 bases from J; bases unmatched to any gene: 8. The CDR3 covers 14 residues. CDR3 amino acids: CASSPVGGGETQYF. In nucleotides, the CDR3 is TGTGCCAGCAGCCCCGTGGGGGGGGGGGAGACCCAGTACTTC.

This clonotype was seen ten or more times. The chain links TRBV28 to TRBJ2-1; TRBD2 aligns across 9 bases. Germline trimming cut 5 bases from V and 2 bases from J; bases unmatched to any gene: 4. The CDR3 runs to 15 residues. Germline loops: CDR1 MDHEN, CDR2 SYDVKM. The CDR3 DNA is TGTGCCAGCAGTGACGGACTAGCGCCCTACAATGAGCAGTTCTTC. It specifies CASSDGLAPYNEQFF.